These T cell receptor beta chains were read from a single sample in a study of shared clonotypes between healthy human individuals. This table comes from immunoSEQ multiplex PCR, and its TCRdb copy is limited to in-frame clones, with some not included. Counted here are fewer than 500,000 clones, about 75% occurring once; the ten biggest clones make up under 15%. Sequenced: PBMCs. These receptors originate from a woman aged 40-49 years in good health. Some clones in this sample may be carry-over from other donors' samples. CDR3s include the opening cysteine and the closing phenylalanine or tryptophan. Each record gives: CDR3 protein, J gene, clone size, V gene. Expanded clones get a size class; other rows say once, few or many, or leave the size out.

CASTSHATNEKLFF,TRBJ1-4,.,TRBV28
CASSSYQETQYF,TRBJ2-5,.,TRBV7-9
CASSVGQHEKLFF,TRBJ1-4,many,TRBV9
CASSLGLPQETQYF,TRBJ2-5,.,TRBV5-5
CASSLGTASYEQYF,TRBJ2-7,.,TRBV18
CASSSPSGRGYEQYF,TRBJ2-7,.,TRBV4-1
CASSPGTVNTEAFF,TRBJ1-1,.,TRBV18
CASSPMLAGDTGELFF,TRBJ2-2,.,TRBV18
CASSEILGRSYEQYF,TRBJ2-7,.,TRBV2
CSVPPLGRGEFF,TRBJ2-1,.,TRBV29-1
CASSRDGRYEQYF,TRBJ2-7,.,TRBV7-3
CASSTSGSRSYEQYF,.,.,TRBV5-1
CASSQGGGPYEQYF,.,.,TRBV4-1
CAISDSERFTDTQYF,TRBJ2-3,.,TRBV10-3
CASSLALLAGLSGANVLTF,TRBJ2-6,once,TRBV5-6
CASSGPGQGSIQPQHF,TRBJ1-5,.,TRBV28
CASSRGLDSDTQYF,TRBJ2-3,.,TRBV7-3
CASSVGVAGSTETQYF,TRBJ2-5,.,TRBV9
CASSTGGGGGEKLFF,TRBJ1-4,.,TRBV2
CASSYHAPIAGELFF,TRBJ2-2,.,TRBV7-9
CAFPRRPRDGELFF,TRBJ2-2,.,TRBV30
CASSGQGTDTQYF,TRBJ2-3,.,TRBV2
CASSFERGAGYQETQYF,TRBJ2-5,.,TRBV5-1
CAIPRGDEQFF,TRBJ2-1,.,TRBV14
CAISEAGYEQYF,TRBJ2-7,.,TRBV10-3
CASSWDRGSDTQYF,TRBJ2-3,.,TRBV5-1
CASSSLTEQETQYF,TRBJ2-5,once,TRBV5-1
CASSLWDRGSEKLFF,TRBJ1-4,.,TRBV28
CASSVGVATEAFF,TRBJ1-1,.,TRBV6-4
CASSQILQGVTQYF,TRBJ2-3,.,TRBV4-2
CASSPPSGRGDNEQFF,TRBJ2-1,.,TRBV28
CASSVRVTEAFF,TRBJ1-1,.,TRBV2
CASILDWGTEAFF,TRBJ1-1,.,TRBV2
CASSDFSGRNTGELFF,TRBJ2-2,.,TRBV10-1
CASSFDYEQYF,TRBJ2-7,many,TRBV5-5
CAWNRDRINEQFF,TRBJ2-1,.,TRBV30
CASSSTGYEQYF,TRBJ2-7,.,TRBV4-2
CASRATLQNTEAFF,TRBJ1-1,.,TRBV27
CASSLEIGARYNEQFF,TRBJ2-1,.,TRBV5-4
CAGGTGGNYEQYF,TRBJ2-7,.,TRBV2
CASSRASGELHTDTQYF,TRBJ2-3,.,TRBV18
CASSPRLVTSHEQYF,TRBJ2-7,once,TRBV27
CASSRTEYEQYF,TRBJ2-7,.,TRBV5-1
CASNRQGEGGYTF,TRBJ1-2,.,TRBV11-3
CASSMAGAGNTIYF,TRBJ1-3,few,TRBV19
CASSPQKAYEQYF,TRBJ2-7,few,TRBV7-2
CASSALSGSSETQYF,TRBJ2-5,.,TRBV9
CASIPSGLGTYNEQFF,TRBJ2-1,.,TRBV19
CSVELTSGFTDTQYF,TRBJ2-3,once,TRBV29-1